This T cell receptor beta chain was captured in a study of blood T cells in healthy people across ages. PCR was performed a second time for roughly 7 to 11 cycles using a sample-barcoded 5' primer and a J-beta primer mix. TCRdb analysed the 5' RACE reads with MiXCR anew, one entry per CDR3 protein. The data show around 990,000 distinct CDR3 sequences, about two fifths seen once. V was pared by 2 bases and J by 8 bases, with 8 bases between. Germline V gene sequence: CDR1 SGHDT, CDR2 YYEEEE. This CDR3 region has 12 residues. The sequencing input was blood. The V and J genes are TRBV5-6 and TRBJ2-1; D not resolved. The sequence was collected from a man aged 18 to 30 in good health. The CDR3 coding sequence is TGTGCCAGCAGCTTAACGGTCTATGAGCAGTTCTTC. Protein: CASSLTVYEQFF.